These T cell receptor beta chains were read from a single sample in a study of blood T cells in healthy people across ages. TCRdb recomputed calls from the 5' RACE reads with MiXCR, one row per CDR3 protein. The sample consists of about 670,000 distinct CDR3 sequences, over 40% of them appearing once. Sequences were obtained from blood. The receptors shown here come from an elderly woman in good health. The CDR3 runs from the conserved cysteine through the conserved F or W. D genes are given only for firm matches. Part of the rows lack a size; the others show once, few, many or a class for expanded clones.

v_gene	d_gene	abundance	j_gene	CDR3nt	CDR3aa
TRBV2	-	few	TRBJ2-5	TGTGCCAGCAGTGACGACGGGGAAGAGACCCAGTACTTC	CASSDDGEETQYF
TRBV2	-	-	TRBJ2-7	TGTGCCAGTGTTATGGGCGGGTACTACGCGCAGTACTTC	CASVMGGYYAQYF
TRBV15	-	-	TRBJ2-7	TGTGCCACCAGCAGAGATCTCGGCGAGATCCACGAGCAGTACTTC	CATSRDLGEIHEQYF
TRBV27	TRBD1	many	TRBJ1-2	TGTGCCAGCAGGGCCGTCGGGACAGCTGATCTTGGCTACACCTTC	CASRAVGTADLGYTF
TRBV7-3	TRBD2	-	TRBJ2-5	TGTGCCAGCAGCTTACCCTTTGAGCGGGACCGGTTGGAAGAGACCCAGTACTTC	CASSLPFERDRLEETQYF
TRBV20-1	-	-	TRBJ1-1	TGCAGTGCTAGAGGACCAATCCTGCACGGGGGTGAGAACACTGAAGCTTTCTTT	CSARGPILHGGENTEAFF
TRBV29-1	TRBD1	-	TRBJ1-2	TGCAGCGTTCAGGACAGGGTTTCCCGTGGCTACACCTTC	CSVQDRVSRGYTF
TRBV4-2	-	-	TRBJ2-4	TGTGCCAGCAGCCCGACTAAGGGACTTAGTAGCTCTCTAGCCAAAAACATTCAGTACTTC	CASSPTKGLSSSLAKNIQYF
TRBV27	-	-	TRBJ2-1	TGTGCCAGCAGTTCGGTATCGATCTCCTACAATGAGCAGTTCTTC	CASSSVSISYNEQFF
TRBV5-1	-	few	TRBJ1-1	TGCGCCAGCATCCCCCAGGGGTTAAACACTGAAGCTTTCTTT	CASIPQGLNTEAFF
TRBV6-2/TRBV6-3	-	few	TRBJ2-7	TGTGCCAGCAGCCACCCGGGACTGGCTTACAATGAGCAGTACTTC	CASSHPGLAYNEQYF
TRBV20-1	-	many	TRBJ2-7	TGCAGTGCTCCGGCTCTTGGGCGGGCCTCCTACGAGCAGTACTTC	CSAPALGRASYEQYF
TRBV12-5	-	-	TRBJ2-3	TGTGCTAGTGGATCTTCAGGGGCAGATACGCAGTATTTT	CASGSSGADTQYF
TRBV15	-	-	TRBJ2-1	TGTGCCACCAGCAGAGACCGGGTCCCCCTCGGCAATGAGCAGTTCTTC	CATSRDRVPLGNEQFF
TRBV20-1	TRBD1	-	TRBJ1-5	TGCAGTGCGATCGTAGGGGGCGATCAGCCCCAGCATTTT	CSAIVGGDQPQHF
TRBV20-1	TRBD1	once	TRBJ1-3	TGCAGCGCTAGACCCGGGACAGGGGGTAACACCATATATTTT	CSARPGTGGNTIYF
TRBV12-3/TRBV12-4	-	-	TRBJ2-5	TGTGCCAGCAGTTCTGACCGCCTCCATGAGCAGTACTTC	CASSSDRLHEQYF
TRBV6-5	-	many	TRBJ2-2	TGTGCCAGCAGCTCCACGAACACCGGGGAGCTGTTTTTT	CASSSTNTGELFF
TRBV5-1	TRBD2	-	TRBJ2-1	TGCGCCAGCAGCTTCTCCAGCGGGAGCTCCTACAATGAGCAGTTCTTC	CASSFSSGSSYNEQFF
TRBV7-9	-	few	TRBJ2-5	TGTGCCAGCAGCTTCCTCGTGGGAGATGAGCAGTACTTC	CASSFLVGDEQYF
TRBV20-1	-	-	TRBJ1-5	TGCAGTGCCAAAGCCGGGGAATCCCAGCATTTT	CSAKAGESQHF
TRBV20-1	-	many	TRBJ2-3	TGCAGTGCTACCGACCGGGGCGGCACAGATACGCAGTATTTT	CSATDRGGTDTQYF
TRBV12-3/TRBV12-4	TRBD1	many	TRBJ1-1	TGTGCCAGCAGTTTAGGGGCAGGGGGCACTGAAGCTTTCTTT	CASSLGAGGTEAFF
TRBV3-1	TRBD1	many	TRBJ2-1	TGTGCCAGCAGCTTCCATCCCGGGACAGGGTGGGGCAATGAGCAGTTCTTC	CASSFHPGTGWGNEQFF
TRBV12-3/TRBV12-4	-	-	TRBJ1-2	TGTGCCAGCAGTTCAGGGGTAGGCGGCTACACCTTC	CASSSGVGGYTF
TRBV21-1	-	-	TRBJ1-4	TGTGCCAGCCTTTTGGACGAAGATGAAAAACTGTTTTTT	CASLLDEDEKLFF
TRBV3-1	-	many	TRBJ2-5	TGTGCCAGCAGCCAAGTTGGAGTCAGTAGCCAAGAGACCCAGTACTTC	CASSQVGVSSQETQYF
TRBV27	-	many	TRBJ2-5	TGTGCCAGCAGTTTATCCGGGGCTCAAGAGACCCAGTACTTC	CASSLSGAQETQYF
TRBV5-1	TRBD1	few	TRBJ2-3	TGCGCCAGCAGCTCGGGGAGAAAGACAGGGGTCACAGATACGCAGTATTTT	CASSSGRKTGVTDTQYF
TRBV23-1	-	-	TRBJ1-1	TGCGCCTGCAGTTTATGGACGAACACTGAAGCTTTCTTT	CACSLWTNTEAFF
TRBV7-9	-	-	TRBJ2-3	TGTGCCAGCAGCTTGTCGGGGGGCTACATAGATACGCAGTATTTT	CASSLSGGYIDTQYF
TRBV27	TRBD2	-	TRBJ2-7	TGTGCCAGCAGTTTATCAGCGGGAGCTCGCTACGAGCAGTACTTC	CASSLSAGARYEQYF
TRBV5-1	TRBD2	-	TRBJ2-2	TGCGCCAGCAGTCGGGGGGAATACACCGGGGAGCTGTTTTTT	CASSRGEYTGELFF
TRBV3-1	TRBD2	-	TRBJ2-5	TGTGCCAGCAGCCAAACAGGGCTAGCGGGGTTTTTTGAGCAGTACTTC	CASSQTGLAGFFEQYF
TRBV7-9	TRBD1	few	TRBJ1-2	TGTGCCAGCAGCGTTGGGGACAGCCCGTATGGCTACACCTTC	CASSVGDSPYGYTF
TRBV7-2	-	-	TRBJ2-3	TGTGCCAGCAGCTTAGTACAGCGGCTCACAGATACGCAGTATTTT	CASSLVQRLTDTQYF
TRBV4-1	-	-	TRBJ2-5	TGCGCCAGCAGCCAAGATCGGGCAAGTTCAAACCTGGAGACCCAGTACTTC	CASSQDRASSNLETQYF
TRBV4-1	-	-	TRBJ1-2	TGCGCCAGCAGCCAGGGCCCCCCCGTGGGGTTGGCTGGCTACACCTTC	CASSQGPPVGLAGYTF
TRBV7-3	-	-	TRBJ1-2	TGTGCCAGCAGCCCCGGACCCACCGGAGGCTACACCTTC	CASSPGPTGGYTF
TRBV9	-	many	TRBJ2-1	TGTGCCAGCAGCCCCATCCCAGCATCTGAGCAGTTCTTC	CASSPIPASEQFF
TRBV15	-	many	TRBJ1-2	TGTGCCACCAGCAGAGATATCCAGGGAGGTGGCTACACCTTC	CATSRDIQGGGYTF
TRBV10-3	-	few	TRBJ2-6	TGTGCCATCAGTGCCGGGTCCGGGGCCAACGTCCTGACTTTC	CAISAGSGANVLTF
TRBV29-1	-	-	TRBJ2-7	TGCAGCGTTGAACTAGTGGACCGGGACGTCACCTACGAGCAGTACTTC	CSVELVDRDVTYEQYF
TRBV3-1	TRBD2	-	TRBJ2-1	TGTGCCAGCAGCCCCGGGACTAGCGCCAAAATGGAGCAGTTCTTC	CASSPGTSAKMEQFF
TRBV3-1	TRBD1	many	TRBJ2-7	TGTGCCAGCAGACAGGGGTTATCCTACGAGCAGTACTTC	CASRQGLSYEQYF
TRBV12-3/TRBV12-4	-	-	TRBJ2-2	TGTGCCAGCAGTCCAAGCATGGGAACCGGGGAGCTGTTTTTT	CASSPSMGTGELFF
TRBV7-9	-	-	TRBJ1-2	TGTGCCAGCAGGGCCCCAGAGGGCCGGAACTATGGCTACACCTTC	CASRAPEGRNYGYTF
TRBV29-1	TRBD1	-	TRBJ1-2	TGCAGCGCCCGAAATGGGGACAGGGCTTCTGGCTACACCTTC	CSARNGDRASGYTF